This T cell receptor (beta chain) was recovered during a study of CD8 T cells in ankylosing spondylitis. The germline CDR1 and CDR2 sequences are LNHNV and YYDKDF (reference sequence). Trimming removed 4 bases at V and 6 bases at J, with 13 bases between. The CDR3 covers 13 residues. As for this clonotype: Its target is not known.

Study-wide points: There was a TCR beta motif, made of several highly homologous variants, that appeared characteristic of ankylosing spondylitis blood.

TCRdb reprocessed the 5' RACE reads with MiXCR, giving one entry per CDR3 protein. Among 650,000 to 800,000 distinct CDR3 sequences listed, around 20% were seen once. The genes are TRBV15 and TRBJ2-7, with D possibly being TRBD2 (5 bases). This TCR was sampled from a male donor with ankylosing spondylitis. The sample taken for sequencing was blood, either unsorted or a sorted T cell fraction (not recorded which). CDR3 sequence: CATSNYGGGEQYF. The CDR3 nucleotides are TGTGCCACCAGCAACTATGGAGGTGGCGAGCAGTACTTC.